A selection of T cell receptor beta chains follows, all from one sample in a study of T-cell memory formation after mild COVID-19. TCRdb itself ran the 5' RACE reads through MiXCR, one entry per CDR3 protein. Altogether more than 10,000 distinct CDR3 sequences are present, under 20% being singletons, with the ten largest covering 50% to 75%. The sequencing input was PBMCs or a T cell subset sorted from them (not recorded which). All receptors derive from a man younger than 30 who had mild COVID-19 (a few samples of this study predate the infection). Cell type and time point are not known. Both conserved end residues are part of each CDR3. A D gene is named only where the DNA matches it firmly. For some rows the clone size is stated as once, few or many, or as a class when expanded; others skip it.

j_call	clone_size	v_call	d_call	cdr3_length	cdr3_nt	cdr3_aa
TRBJ1-5	many	TRBV6-2/TRBV6-3	.	14	TGTGCCAGCAGTTCGTGGACAGTCGATCAGCCCCAGCATTTT	CASSSWTVDQPQHF
TRBJ2-7	many	TRBV7-9	TRBD2	14	TGTGCCAGCAGTGGTGGTAGCGGGGTCTACGAGCAGTACTTC	CASSGGSGVYEQYF
TRBJ1-6	many	TRBV12-3/TRBV12-4	.	16	TGTGCCAGCAGCCCAGGACGGTACTCCTATAATTCACCCCTCCACTTT	CASSPGRYSYNSPLHF
TRBJ2-3	many	TRBV4-2	.	16	TGTGCCAGCAGTCAAAACGCCGGGAGTAGCACAGATACGCAGTATTTT	CASSQNAGSSTDTQYF
TRBJ1-2	many	TRBV10-1	.	13	TGCGCCAGCAGTGAGCGACAGAACTATGGCTACACCTTC	CASSERQNYGYTF
TRBJ2-7	.	TRBV4-1	.	14	TGCGCCAGCAGCCAATATGGCAAAGACTACGAGCAGTACTTC	CASSQYGKDYEQYF
TRBJ1-6	many	TRBV12-3/TRBV12-4	.	16	TGTGCCAGCAGACCCCTGGGGGGATGGGGTTACTCACCCCTCCACTTT	CASRPLGGWGYSPLHF
TRBJ2-2	.	TRBV7-3	.	13	TGTGCCAGCAGCTTATCTGAACCCGGGGAGCTGTTTTTT	CASSLSEPGELFF
TRBJ2-3	few	TRBV15	TRBD2	16	TGTGCCACCAGCAGCCGTAGCGGGGGGGCCAGAGATACGCAGTATTTT	CATSSRSGGARDTQYF
TRBJ2-1	many	TRBV20-1	.	14	TGCAGTGCTACCCCTCCGGCAGGGTTTTTTGAGCAGTTCTTC	CSATPPAGFFEQFF
TRBJ2-1	many	TRBV7-4	.	21	TGTGCCAGCAGCCTCCGATGCCCACTAGCTCAGCCCCCTTGCTCCTACAATGAGCAGTTCTTC	CASSLRCPLAQPPCSYNEQFF
TRBJ2-1	many	TRBV4-1	.	16	TGCGCCAGCAGCCACCCTGGGACGGACGGTTGGAATGAGCAGTTCTTC	CASSHPGTDGWNEQFF
TRBJ2-5	many	TRBV15	.	12	TGTGCCACCAGCAGAGATTTGGAGACCCAGTACTTC	CATSRDLETQYF
TRBJ2-7	few	TRBV5-4	.	12	TGTGCCAGCAGCTTGGCCCCGTACGAGCAGTACTTC	CASSLAPYEQYF
TRBJ2-3	.	TRBV2	.	16	TGTGCCAGCGCCCTCGTAAGGATTTCTAGCACAGATACGCAGTATTTT	CASALVRISSTDTQYF
TRBJ2-3	many	TRBV6-5	.	15	TGTGCCAGCAGTTACCAATCACTAGGACCTATGACGCAGTATTTT	CASSYQSLGPMTQYF
TRBJ1-1	many	TRBV7-9	.	14	TGTGCCGGCCTGAACGCCGTTCTCAACACTGAAGCTTTCTTT	CAGLNAVLNTEAFF
TRBJ1-1	many	TRBV7-2	TRBD1	15	TGTGCCAGCAGCCTGGGGGACAGGTGTAACACTGAAGCTTTCTTT	CASSLGDRCNTEAFF
TRBJ1-5	once	TRBV7-9	.	13	TGTGCCAGCAGCTTAGCGCGTGATCAGCCCCAGCATTTT	CASSLARDQPQHF
TRBJ2-3	many	TRBV3-1	TRBD2	16	TGTGCCAGCAGCCGACTTAGCGGGGGGCACACAGATACGCAGTATTTT	CASSRLSGGHTDTQYF
TRBJ2-5	many	TRBV20-1	.	14	TGCAGTGTATTGACACCCCCCGGTCCTGGGGCCCAGTACTTC	CSVLTPPGPGAQYF
TRBJ1-2	.	TRBV5-1	.	14	TGCGCCAGCAGCTTGGGGGGCGCAAGGTATGGCTACACCTTC	CASSLGGARYGYTF
TRBJ2-2	many	TRBV4-1	.	17	TGCGCCAGCAGCCAGGCCTCGGGCAGGTTGAACCCCGGGGAGCTGTTTTTT	CASSQASGRLNPGELFF
TRBJ2-1	.	TRBV7-2	.	14	TGTGCCAGCAGCTTTAGGCGGGATTACAATGAGCAGTTCTTC	CASSFRRDYNEQFF
TRBJ2-3	many	TRBV4-3	.	16	TGCGCCAGCAGCCAAGACGCCGGAGCCTTCGCAGATACGCAGTATTTT	CASSQDAGAFADTQYF
TRBJ2-7	many	TRBV6-6	TRBD1	14	TGTGCCAGCAGCCCAGGGGGAGCGTCGTACGAGCAGTACTTC	CASSPGGASYEQYF
TRBJ1-1	many	TRBV28	.	14	TGTGCCAGCAGTCAAGGGGCGCGGGGCACTGAAGCTTTCTTT	CASSQGARGTEAFF
TRBJ2-7	.	TRBV12-3/TRBV12-4	.	11	TGTGCCAGCAGTTTAGAGTACGAGCAGTACTTC	CASSLEYEQYF